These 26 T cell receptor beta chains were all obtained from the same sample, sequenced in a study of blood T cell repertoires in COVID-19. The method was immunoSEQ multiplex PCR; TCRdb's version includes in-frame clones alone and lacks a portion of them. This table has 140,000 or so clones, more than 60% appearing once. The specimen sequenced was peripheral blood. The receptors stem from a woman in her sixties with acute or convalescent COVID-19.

CDR3 amino acids: CASSFSASDYNEQFF. CDR3 sequence (DNA): TGTGCCAGCAGCTTTTCGGCTAGCGACTACAATGAGCAGTTCTTC. J is TRBJ2-1 and V is TRBV11-2, with TRBD2 as a possible D gene (6 bases). There are 15 residues in the CDR3. Germline assignment: CDR1 SGHAT and CDR2 FQNNGV. Trimming pared 3 bases from V and 3 bases from J, leaving 12 bases between.

The CDR3 protein is CASNQGAYYGYTF. In DNA form, the CDR3 reads TGTGCCAGCAACCAGGGGGCCTACTATGGCTACACCTTC. The rearrangement joins TRBV2 to TRBJ1-2, with TRBD1 matching 8 bases. The CDR3 consists of 13 residues. Germline-derived CDR1 and CDR2 are SNHLY and FYNNEI. The V segment lost 7 bases and the J segment 3 bases; nucleotides outside the gene matches: 4.

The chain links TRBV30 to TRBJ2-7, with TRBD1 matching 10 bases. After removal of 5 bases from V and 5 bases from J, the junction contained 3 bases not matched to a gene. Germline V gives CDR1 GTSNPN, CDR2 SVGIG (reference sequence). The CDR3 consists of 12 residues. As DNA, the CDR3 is TGTGCCTGGGACAGGGGGCCAAACGAGCAGTACTTC. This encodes CAWDRGPNEQYF.

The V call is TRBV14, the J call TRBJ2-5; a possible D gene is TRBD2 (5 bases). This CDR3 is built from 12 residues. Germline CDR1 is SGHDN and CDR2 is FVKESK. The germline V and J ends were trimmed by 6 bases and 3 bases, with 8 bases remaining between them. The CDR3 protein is CASSSVKETQYF. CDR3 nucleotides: TGTGCCAGCAGTAGCGTAAAAGAGACCCAGTACTTC.

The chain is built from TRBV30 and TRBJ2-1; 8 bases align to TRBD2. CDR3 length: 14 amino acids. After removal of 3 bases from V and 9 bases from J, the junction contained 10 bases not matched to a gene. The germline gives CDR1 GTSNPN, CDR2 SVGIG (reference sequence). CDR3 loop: CAWRGISGSSEQFF. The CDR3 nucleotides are TGTGCCTGGAGGGGAATAAGCGGGAGTAGTGAGCAGTTCTTC.

CDR3 loop: CASSFGDREQFF. As DNA, the CDR3 is TGCGCCAGCAGCTTTGGAGACAGGGAGCAGTTCTTC. The chain combines TRBV5-1 with TRBJ2-1, with D possibly being TRBD1 (6 bases). This CDR3 region has 12 residues. CDR1 is SGHRS and CDR2 is YFSETQ in the germline V gene. The V gene lost 2 bases and the J gene lost 10 bases, with 10 bases spanning the gap. Full variable domain (rest looked up from reference TRBV5-1 and TRBJ2-1): KAGVTQTPRYLIKTRGQQVTLSCSPISGHRSVSWYQQTPGQGLQFLFEYFSETQRNKGNFPGRFSGRQFSNSRSEMNVSTLELGDSALYLCASSFGDREQFFGPGTRLTVL.

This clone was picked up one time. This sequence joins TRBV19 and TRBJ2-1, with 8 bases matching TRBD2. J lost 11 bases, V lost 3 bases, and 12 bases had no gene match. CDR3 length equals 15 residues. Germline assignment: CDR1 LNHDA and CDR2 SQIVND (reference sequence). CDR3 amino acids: CASSIFTPAGGKQFF. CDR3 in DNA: TGTGCCAGTAGTATCTTTACTCCCGCGGGAGGTAAGCAGTTCTTC.

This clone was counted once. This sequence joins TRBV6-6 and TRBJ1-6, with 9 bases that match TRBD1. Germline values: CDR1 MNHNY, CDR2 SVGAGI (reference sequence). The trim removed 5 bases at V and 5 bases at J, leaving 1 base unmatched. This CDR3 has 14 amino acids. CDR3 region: CASSGQGNNSPLHF. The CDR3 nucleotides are TGTGCCAGCAGTGGACAGGGGAATAATTCACCCCTCCACTTT.

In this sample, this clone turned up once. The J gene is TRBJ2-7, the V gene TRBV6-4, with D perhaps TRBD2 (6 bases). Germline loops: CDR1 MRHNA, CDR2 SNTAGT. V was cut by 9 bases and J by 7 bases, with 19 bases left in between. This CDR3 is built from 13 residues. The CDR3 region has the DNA TGTGCCAGGGGATACTCAGGTGGGGGGGAGCAGTACTTC. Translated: CARGYSGGGEQYF.

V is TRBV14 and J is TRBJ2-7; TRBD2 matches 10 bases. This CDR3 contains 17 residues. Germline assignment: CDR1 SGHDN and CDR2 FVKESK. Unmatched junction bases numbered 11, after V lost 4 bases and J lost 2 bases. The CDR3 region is CASSLRTSGDPTYEQYF. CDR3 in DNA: TGTGCCAGCAGCCTAAGGACTAGCGGAGACCCTACCTACGAGCAGTACTTC. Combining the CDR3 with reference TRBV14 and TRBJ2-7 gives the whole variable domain EAGVTQFPSHSVIEKGQTVTLRCDPISGHDNLYWYRRVMGKEIKFLLHFVKESKQDESGMPNNRFLAERTGGTYSTLKVQPAELEDSGVYFCASSLRTSGDPTYEQYFGPGTRLTVT.

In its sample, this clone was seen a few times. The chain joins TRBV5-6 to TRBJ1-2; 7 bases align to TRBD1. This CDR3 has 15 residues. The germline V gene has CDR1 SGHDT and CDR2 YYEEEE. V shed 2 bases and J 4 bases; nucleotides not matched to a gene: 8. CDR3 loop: CASSLRGRSSYGYTF. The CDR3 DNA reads TGTGCCAGCAGCTTAAGGGGGCGGTCGAGCTATGGCTACACCTTC.

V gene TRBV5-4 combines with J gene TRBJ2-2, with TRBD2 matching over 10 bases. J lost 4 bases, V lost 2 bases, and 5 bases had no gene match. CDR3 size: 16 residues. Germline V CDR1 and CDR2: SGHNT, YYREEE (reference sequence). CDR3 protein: CASSFPSGGGTGELFF. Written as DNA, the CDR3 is TGTGCCAGCAGCTTTCCGAGCGGGGGGGGCACCGGGGAGCTGTTTTTT.

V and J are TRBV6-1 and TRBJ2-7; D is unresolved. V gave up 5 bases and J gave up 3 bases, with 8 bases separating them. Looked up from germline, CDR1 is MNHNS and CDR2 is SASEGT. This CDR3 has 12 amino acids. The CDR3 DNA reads TGTGCCAGCAGTTATTCTTACTACGAGCAGTACTTC. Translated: CASSYSYYEQYF.

The CDR3 spells CASSMPEETAINEKLFF. CDR3 coding DNA: TGTGCCAGTAGTATGCCGGAAGAGACAGCCATTAATGAAAAACTGTTTTTT. V usage is TRBV19 and J usage is TRBJ1-4; D is possibly TRBD1 (5 bases). This CDR3 is 17 amino acids long. Germline CDR1 and CDR2: LNHDA and SQIVND (reference sequence). The V end was cut by 3 bases, the J end by 4 bases, with 18 bases between.

CDR3 sequence: CASSYSTVSSGNTIYF. The CDR3 DNA follows: TGTGCCAGCAGTTACTCGACAGTAAGCTCTGGAAACACCATATATTTT. The V gene is TRBV6-5, the J gene TRBJ1-3; TRBD1 is a possible D gene (5 bases). Germline loops: CDR1 MNHEY, CDR2 SVGAGI. The length of the CDR3 is 16 residues. Trimming stripped 0 bases from V and 0 bases from J, with 9 bases between.

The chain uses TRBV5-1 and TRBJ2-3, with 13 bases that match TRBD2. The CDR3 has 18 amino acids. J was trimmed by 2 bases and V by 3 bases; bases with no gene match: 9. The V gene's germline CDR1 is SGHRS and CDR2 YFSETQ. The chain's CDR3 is CASSSGLAGAGATDTQYF. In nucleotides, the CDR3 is TGCGCCAGCAGCTCCGGACTAGCGGGAGCTGGGGCCACAGATACGCAGTATTTT.

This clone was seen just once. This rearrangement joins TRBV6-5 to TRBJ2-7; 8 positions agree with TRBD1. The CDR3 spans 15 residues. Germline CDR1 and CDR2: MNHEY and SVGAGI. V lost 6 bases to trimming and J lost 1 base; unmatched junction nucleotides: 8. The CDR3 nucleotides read TGTGCCAGCAGCGCCCGACAGGGGCGATCCTACGAGCAGTACTTC. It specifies CASSARQGRSYEQYF.

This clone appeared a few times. The CDR3 DNA sequence: TGTGCCAGCAGCGAATATTGGGCAGGGGCCAACTATGGCTACACCTTC. Protein sequence: CASSEYWAGANYGYTF. The chain is built from TRBV2 and TRBJ1-2; the D gene is possibly TRBD1 (6 bases). The CDR3 extends over 16 amino acids. V dropped 6 bases and J dropped 2 bases, with 19 bases sitting between them. CDR1 is SNHLY and CDR2 is FYNNEI in the germline V gene.

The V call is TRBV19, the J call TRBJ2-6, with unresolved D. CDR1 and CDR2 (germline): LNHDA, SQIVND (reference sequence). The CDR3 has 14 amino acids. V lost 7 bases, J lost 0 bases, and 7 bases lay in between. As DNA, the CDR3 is TGTGCCAGTACTCCTTTCTCTGGGGCCAACGTCCTGACTTTC. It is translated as CASTPFSGANVLTF.

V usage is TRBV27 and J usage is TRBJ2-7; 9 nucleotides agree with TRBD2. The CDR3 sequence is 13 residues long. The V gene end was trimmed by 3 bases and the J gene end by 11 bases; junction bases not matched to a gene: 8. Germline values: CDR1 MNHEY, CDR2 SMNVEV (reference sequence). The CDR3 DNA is TGTGCCAGCAGTTTTCAGAATAGCGGGGGAGAGTACTTC. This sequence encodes CASSFQNSGGEYF.

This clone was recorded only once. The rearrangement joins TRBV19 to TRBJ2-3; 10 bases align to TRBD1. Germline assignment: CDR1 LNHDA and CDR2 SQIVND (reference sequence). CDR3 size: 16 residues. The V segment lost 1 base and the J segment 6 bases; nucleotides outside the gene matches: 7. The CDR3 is CASSIAGTGVRDTQYF. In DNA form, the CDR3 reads TGTGCCAGTAGTATAGCCGGGACAGGGGTTAGGGATACGCAGTATTTT.

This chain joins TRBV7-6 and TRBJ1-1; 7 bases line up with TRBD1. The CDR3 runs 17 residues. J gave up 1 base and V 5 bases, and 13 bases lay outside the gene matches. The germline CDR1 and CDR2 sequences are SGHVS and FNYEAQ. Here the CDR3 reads CASSPHSPGQTNTEAFF. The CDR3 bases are TGTGCCAGCAGCCCTCACTCACCGGGACAGACGAACACTGAAGCTTTCTTT.

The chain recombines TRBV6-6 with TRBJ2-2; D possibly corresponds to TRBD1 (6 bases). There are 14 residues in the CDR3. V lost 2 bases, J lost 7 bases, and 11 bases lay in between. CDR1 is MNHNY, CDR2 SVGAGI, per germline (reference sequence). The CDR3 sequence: CASSYRRGHGELFF. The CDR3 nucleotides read TGTGCCAGCAGTTACCGCAGGGGACACGGGGAGCTGTTTTTT.

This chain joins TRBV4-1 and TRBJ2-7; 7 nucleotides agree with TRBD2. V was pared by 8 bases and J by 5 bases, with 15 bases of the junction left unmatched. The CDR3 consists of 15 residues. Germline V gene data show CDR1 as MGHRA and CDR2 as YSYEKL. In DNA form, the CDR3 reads TGCGCCAGCTCTCTAGCGGCTCAGGCGGCGGACGAGCAGTACTTC. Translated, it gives CASSLAAQAADEQYF.

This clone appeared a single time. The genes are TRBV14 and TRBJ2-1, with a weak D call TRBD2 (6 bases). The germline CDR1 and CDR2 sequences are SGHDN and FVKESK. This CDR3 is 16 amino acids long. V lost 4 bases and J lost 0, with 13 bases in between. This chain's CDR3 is CASSPRSGSSYNEQFF. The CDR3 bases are TGTGCCAGCAGCCCCCGTAGCGGTAGCTCCTACAATGAGCAGTTCTTC.

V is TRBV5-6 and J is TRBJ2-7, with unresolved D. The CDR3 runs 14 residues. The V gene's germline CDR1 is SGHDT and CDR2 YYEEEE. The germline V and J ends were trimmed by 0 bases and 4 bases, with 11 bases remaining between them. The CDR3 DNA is TGTGCCAGCAGCTTGGTGGGTTCGGGTTACGAGCAGTACTTC. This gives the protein CASSLVGSGYEQYF.